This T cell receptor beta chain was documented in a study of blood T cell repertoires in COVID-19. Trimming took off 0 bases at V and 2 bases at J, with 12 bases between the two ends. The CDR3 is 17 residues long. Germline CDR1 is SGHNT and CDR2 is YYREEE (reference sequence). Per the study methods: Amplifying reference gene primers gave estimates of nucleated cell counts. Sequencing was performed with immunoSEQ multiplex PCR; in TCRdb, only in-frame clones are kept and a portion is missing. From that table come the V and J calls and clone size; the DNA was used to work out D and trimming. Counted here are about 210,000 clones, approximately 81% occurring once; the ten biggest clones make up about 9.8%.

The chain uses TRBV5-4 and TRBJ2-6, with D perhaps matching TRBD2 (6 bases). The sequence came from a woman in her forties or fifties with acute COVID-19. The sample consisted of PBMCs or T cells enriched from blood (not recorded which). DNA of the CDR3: TGTGCCAGCAGCTTGGCCGGAGGGAGGACTGGGGCCAACGTCCTGACTTTC. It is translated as CASSLAGGRTGANVLTF.